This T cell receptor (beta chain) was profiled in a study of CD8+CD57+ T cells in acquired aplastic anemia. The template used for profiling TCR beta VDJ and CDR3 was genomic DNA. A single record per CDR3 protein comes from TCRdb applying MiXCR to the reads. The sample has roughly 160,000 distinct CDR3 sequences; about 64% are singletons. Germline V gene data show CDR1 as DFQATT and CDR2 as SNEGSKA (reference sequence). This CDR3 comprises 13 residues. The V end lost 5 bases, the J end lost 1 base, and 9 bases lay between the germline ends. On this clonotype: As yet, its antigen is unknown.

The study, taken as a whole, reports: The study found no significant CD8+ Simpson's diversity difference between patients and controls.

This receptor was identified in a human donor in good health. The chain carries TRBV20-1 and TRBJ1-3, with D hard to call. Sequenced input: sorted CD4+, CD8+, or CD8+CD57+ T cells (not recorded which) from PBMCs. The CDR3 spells CSAWAGSGNTIYF. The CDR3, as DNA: TGCAGTGCTTGGGCAGGATCTGGAAACACCATATATTTT.